Below, 11 T cell receptor beta chains from the same sample are listed, as sequenced in a study of early T cells in non-severe SARS-CoV-2 infection. TCRdb redid the calling of the 5' RACE reads with MiXCR, one entry per CDR3 protein. The repertoire includes 20,000 to 25,000 distinct CDR3 sequences, around 4.5% of them detected once, and 20% sits in the top ten. Input material: whole blood. These receptors were obtained from an adult who was a healthcare worker with PCR-confirmed SARS-CoV-2 infection or an uninfected control (not recorded which).

In this sample, this clonotype turned up a few times. The chain has TRBV27 and TRBJ2-2, with a tentative D call TRBD2 (6 bases). The CDR3 is 14 amino acids. With 2 bases removed from V and 6 bases from J, the gap between germline ends came to 10 bases. The germline CDR1 and CDR2 sequences are MNHEY and SMNVEV (reference sequence). The CDR3 is CASSLVGGPGELFF. CDR3 coding DNA: TGTGCCAGCAGTTTAGTGGGAGGACCCGGGGAGCTGTTTTTT.

This clonotype showed up just a few times. The V call is TRBV6-1, the J call TRBJ1-1; D uncertain. CDR1 is MNHNS, CDR2 SASEGT, per germline. The CDR3 has 14 amino acids. The V end lost 7 bases, the J end lost 1 base, and 13 bases lay between the germline ends. Here the CDR3 DNA reads TGTGCCAGCAAGGGTGAAGGAAGGAACACTGAAGCTTTCTTT. This encodes CASKGEGRNTEAFF.

By sample share, this clonotype is medium-sized. This sequence joins TRBV12-3 or TRBV12-4 and TRBJ1-1; 7 bases map to TRBD1. CDR3 length: 14 amino acids. Trimming removed 6 bases from V and 5 bases from J; junction bases left unmatched: 9. The CDR3 region is CASSGHRGRTEAFF. Here the CDR3 DNA reads TGTGCCAGCAGCGGACACAGGGGCCGGACTGAAGCTTTCTTT.

In this sample, this clonotype turned up many times. The chain is built from TRBV18 and TRBJ1-1; no clear D gene. Deletions cut 5 bases from V and 0 bases from J, with 10 bases between. This CDR3 spans 14 amino acids. The germline V gene encodes CDR1 KGHSH and CDR2 LQKENI. CDR3 in DNA: TGTGCCAGCTCAACAGAGGGAGTGAACACTGAAGCTTTCTTT. Its protein is CASSTEGVNTEAFF.

This clonotype was counted at least ten times. This chain links TRBV4-1 with TRBJ2-1, with D unclear. The length of the CDR3 is 14 residues. The V gene's germline CDR1 is MGHRA and CDR2 YSYEKL. The V end lost 6 bases, the J end lost 4 bases, and 13 bases lay between the germline ends. This CDR3 reads CASRGPSGYNEQFF. CDR3 bases: TGCGCCAGCAGGGGTCCCTCCGGGTACAATGAGCAGTTCTTC.

This rearrangement joins TRBV29-1 to TRBJ2-1; D is ambiguous. With 1 base removed from V and 0 bases from J, the gap between germline ends came to 7 bases. CDR1 SQVTM and CDR2 ANQGSEA come from the germline V gene. The CDR3 covers 14 residues. Here the CDR3 DNA reads TGCAGCGTTGAAGGTTCGAGCTCCTACAATGAGCAGTTCTTC. It translates to CSVEGSSSYNEQFF.

This clonotype was counted a few times. This chain connects TRBV6-2 or TRBV6-3 to TRBJ2-7; 7 nucleotides match TRBD2. CDR1 is MNHEY, CDR2 SVGEGT, per germline. The V segment lost 6 bases and the J segment 5 bases; nucleotides outside the gene matches: 10. CDR3 length equals 14 residues. For the CDR3, the DNA is TGTGCCAGCAGGACCGGGGGGAACGAGGACGAGCAGTACTTC. Its translation is CASRTGGNEDEQYF.

This clonotype has at least ten counts. CDR3 sequence (DNA): TGTGCCAGCAGTGGATCCCGGGACAGTATGTACCAAGAGACCCAGTACTTC. Protein sequence: CASSGSRDSMYQETQYF. J is TRBJ2-5 and V is TRBV6-2 or TRBV6-3; 7 nucleotides match TRBD1. There are 17 residues in the CDR3. The germline V gene encodes CDR1 MNHEY and CDR2 SVGEGT. Losses at the gene ends were 5 bases for V and 0 bases for J; bases not matched to a gene: 12.

This clonotype was observed a handful of times. The V call is TRBV6-5, the J call TRBJ2-5; possible D gene TRBD2, 7 bases. V was pared by 6 bases and J by 1 base, with 18 bases between. CDR1 MNHEY and CDR2 SVGAGI come from the germline V gene. This CDR3 is built from 16 residues. DNA for the CDR3: TGTGCCAGCAGCCCCTCTTTCGCGGGGGCCCAAGAGACCCAGTACTTC. It codes for CASSPSFAGAQETQYF.

This clonotype was seen ten or more times. J is TRBJ2-1 and V is TRBV6-2 or TRBV6-3; 13 nucleotides align to TRBD2. With V trimmed by 7 bases and J by 4 bases, 4 bases remained unmatched. The CDR3 totals 15 residues. Germline CDR1 reads MNHEY; CDR2 reads SVGEGT. Here the CDR3 DNA reads TGTGCCAGCATACCGGGACTAGCGGGATACAATGAGCAGTTCTTC. This encodes CASIPGLAGYNEQFF.

This clonotype was recorded many times. This chain connects TRBV29-1 to TRBJ2-1; tentative D call: TRBD2 (6 bases). CDR3 length equals 14 residues. Trimming took 8 bases from V and 0 from J, leaving 14 bases between them. The germline V gene has CDR1 SQVTM and CDR2 ANQGSEA. CDR3 nucleotides: TGCAGCACCCGAGCGGGCGTCTCCTACAATGAGCAGTTCTTC. This gives the protein CSTRAGVSYNEQFF.